Sequencing of this T cell receptor (beta chain) was carried out in a study of cytomegalovirus exposure and HLA in healthy donors. PCR used 60 Vbeta primers and 13 Jbeta primers. Repertoires were generated with immunoSEQ multiplex PCR, while TCRdb's copy carries only in-frame clones and drops some. This sample has roughly 100,000 clones; 75% occur once, and the top ten carry approximately 2.6%. The sample consisted of PBMCs. This TCR came from a male donor in good health and CMV-seropositive.

The DNA for the CDR3 is TGTGCCAGCAGCTTATTCGGAGGGGACAATCAGCCCCAGCATTTT. Protein product: CASSLFGGDNQPQHF. This rearrangement joins TRBV5-4 to TRBJ1-5; D perhaps matches TRBD1 (5 bases). Deletions cut 2 bases from V and 3 bases from J, with 12 bases between. The CDR3 spans 15 residues. Germline values: CDR1 SGHNT, CDR2 YYREEE (reference sequence).